The 19 T cell receptor beta chains below all came from one sample that was sequenced in a study of blood T cells in healthy people across ages. The authors ran a second PCR of about 6 to 11 cycles using a sample-barcoded 5' primer and a J-beta primer mix. Each CDR3 protein gets one entry after TCRdb re-called the 5' RACE reads with MiXCR. The table shows fewer than 2 million distinct CDR3 sequences, with approximately 40% occurring only once. The specimen sequenced was blood. The source of these receptors is a human donor in good health.

This sequence joins TRBV2 and TRBJ1-1; possibly TRBD1 for D (5 bases). The CDR3 contains 11 residues. Between the trimmed V and J ends, which lost 6 bases and 6 bases, there was a span of 8 bases. CDR1 SNHLY and CDR2 FYNNEI come from the germline V gene. CDR3 region: CASRGGAEAFF. CDR3 coding DNA: TGTGCCAGCAGGGGGGGGGCTGAAGCTTTCTTT.

This clonotype was counted at least ten times. The V and J genes are TRBV10-3 and TRBJ2-7; D is possibly TRBD1 or TRBD2 (6 bases each). V lost 8 bases and J 4 bases, leaving 12 bases between the germline ends. CDR1 ENHRY and CDR2 SYGVKD come from the germline V gene. The length of the CDR3 is 12 residues. The CDR3: CAIGGTPYEQYF. CDR3 DNA sequence: TGTGCCATCGGGGGGACACCGTACGAGCAGTACTTC.

J is TRBJ2-1 and V is TRBV4-2; 7 bases are shared with TRBD1. In germline, CDR1 is LGHNA, CDR2 YNFKEQ. The CDR3 length is 12 residues. The V and J ends lost 1 base and 10 bases, in that order; junction bases with no gene match: 1. CDR3 coding DNA: TGTGCCAGCAGCCAAGCGACAGGGGAGCAGTTCTTC. Translating gives CASSQATGEQFF.

The gene calls are TRBV24-1 and TRBJ1-6, with D uncertain. This CDR3 is built from 10 residues. Germline V CDR1 and CDR2: KGHDR, SFDVKD. The V end was cut by 8 bases, the J end by 10 bases, with 5 bases between. In nucleotides, the CDR3 is TGTGCCACCAAAGGCTCACCCCTCCACTTT. This encodes CATKGSPLHF.

In this sample, this clonotype turned up once. Its ends do not fully match the called genes, so a read error is possible. J is TRBJ2-5 and V is TRBV20-1, with 12 nucleotides matching TRBD1. CDR3 length equals 14 residues. CDR1 DFQATT and CDR2 SNEGSKA come from the germline V gene (reference sequence). CDR3 in amino acids: CSERGQGAKEAQYF. DNA of the CDR3: TGCAGTGAGCGGGGACAGGGGGCGAAAGAGGCCCAGTACTTC.

This clonotype was picked up many times. The chain has TRBV29-1 and TRBJ2-3; D tentatively reads TRBD1 or TRBD2 (5 bases each). Trimming left V 7 bases short and J 8 bases short, with 10 bases between. CDR1 is SQVTM and CDR2 is ANQGSEA in the germline V gene. The CDR3 extends over 10 amino acids. The CDR3, as DNA: TGCAGCGCTGGGGGTCGTACGCAGTATTTT. Its protein is CSAGGRTQYF.

The chain links TRBV9 to TRBJ2-7; D is perhaps TRBD2 (6 bases). Trimming left V 0 bases short and J 2 bases short, with 12 bases between. Germline V gene lookup returns CDR1 SGDLS and CDR2 YYNGEE. This CDR3 region has 15 residues. The CDR3 region has the DNA TGTGCCAGCAGCGTAGGCGGGGCGCCCACCTACGAGCAGTACTTC. Amino acid sequence: CASSVGGAPTYEQYF.

The chain has TRBV6-1 and TRBJ2-7, with a tentative D call TRBD2 (7 bases). This CDR3 has 19 residues. Germline V CDR1 and CDR2: MNHNS, SASEGT. Deletions cut 7 bases from V and 4 bases from J, with 32 bases between. In nucleotides, the CDR3 is TGTGCCAGCATGCGGCGCAGCGCGTCGTCGGGGGGCTTGGAATACGAGCAGTACTTC. It specifies CASMRRSASSGGLEYEQYF.

This clonotype was recorded at least ten times. CDR3 in amino acids: CASSVGGQETQYF. CDR3 DNA: TGTGCCAGCAGCGTAGGGGGCCAAGAGACCCAGTACTTC. The rearrangement links TRBV9 to TRBJ2-5; the D is unclear. Trimming took off 0 bases at V and 1 base at J, with 4 bases between the two ends. This CDR3 is 13 amino acids long. Germline V gives CDR1 SGDLS, CDR2 YYNGEE.

This rearrangement joins TRBV7-8 to TRBJ2-5; TRBD2 matches at 12 bases. Germline CDR1 and CDR2: SGHVS and FQNEAQ. The CDR3 is made up of 18 amino acids. V was clipped by 1 base and J by 11 bases; unmatched bases: 17. The DNA of the CDR3 is TGTGCCAGCAGCTTAGGTCTAGCGGGAGGGCTCCTGGACAATGAGCAGTACTTC. Translation gives CASSLGLAGGLLDNEQYF.

CDR3 DNA sequence: TGTGCCAGCAGCTTAAATACAATTGTCGGACAGACGAACACTGAAGCTTTCTTT. It yields the protein CASSLNTIVGQTNTEAFF. The rearrangement links TRBV7-3 to TRBJ1-1; maybe TRBD1 (6 bases). CDR1 SGHTA and CDR2 FQGTGA come from the germline V gene. The CDR3 is 18 residues long. With 1 base removed from V and 1 base from J, the gap between germline ends came to 19 bases.

This clonotype was seen ten or more times. The CDR3 sequence is CASSLFREGYYEQYF. The DNA for the CDR3 is TGCGCCAGCAGCTTGTTTCGTGAAGGGTACTACGAGCAGTACTTC. V is TRBV5-1 and J is TRBJ2-7, with D uncertain. Germline V gene data show CDR1 as SGHRS and CDR2 as YFSETQ. CDR3 length equals 15 residues. Deletions cut 1 base from V and 3 bases from J, with 14 bases between.

This clonotype showed up just a few times. The chain employs TRBV20-1 and TRBJ1-2; 10 bases agree with TRBD1. Germline V lookup: CDR1 DFQATT, CDR2 SNEGSKA (reference sequence). Losses at the gene ends were 3 bases for V and 3 bases for J; bases not matched to a gene: 7. The CDR3 is 15 amino acids. The CDR3 loop is CSARPATGGDYGYTF. The CDR3 DNA is TGCAGTGCTAGGCCAGCGACAGGGGGCGACTATGGCTACACCTTC.

CDR3 coding DNA: TGTGCCAGCAGCCCGCTAGCGACTCCCCGCTACGAGCAGTACTTC. It is translated as CASSPLATPRYEQYF. This sequence joins TRBV12-3 or TRBV12-4 and TRBJ2-7; tentative D call: TRBD2 (6 bases). The ends were cut back, 6 bases at V and 3 bases at J, with 18 bases in the middle. The CDR3 has 15 residues.

J is TRBJ2-7 and V is TRBV24-1, with D perhaps given as TRBD1 or TRBD2 (5 bases each). The CDR3 totals 14 residues. The V gene's germline CDR1 is KGHDR and CDR2 SFDVKD. Deletions cut 4 bases from V and 5 bases from J, with 14 bases between. CDR3 sequence reads: CATSEPGTSNEQYF. The DNA of the CDR3 is TGTGCCACCAGTGAACCCGGGACCTCTAACGAGCAGTACTTC.

The J gene is TRBJ1-2, the V gene TRBV6-5, with D perhaps TRBD1 (6 bases). Per germline, CDR1 MNHEY and CDR2 SVGAGI. The CDR3 is 13 amino acids. The CDR3 loop is CTTGQFGAYGYTF. In nucleotides, the CDR3 is TGTACCACAGGACAGTTCGGGGCGTATGGCTACACCTTC.

This sequence joins TRBV10-3 and TRBJ1-5; maybe TRBD1 (6 bases). This CDR3 is 18 amino acids long. V lost 2 bases to trimming and J lost 2 bases, with 19 bases between them. Germline values: CDR1 ENHRY, CDR2 SYGVKD. CDR3 residues: CAISETEGRGTGNQPQHF. CDR3 coding DNA: TGTGCCATCAGTGAGACCGAAGGCAGGGGAACGGGCAATCAGCCCCAGCATTTT.

The V gene is TRBV12-3 or TRBV12-4, the J gene TRBJ2-2; 10 bases line up with TRBD1. The CDR3 has 15 amino acids. V trimming: 5 bases; J trimming: 7 bases; junction bases outside the gene matches: 7. CDR3 sequence reads: CASSPRQGAGGELFF. The CDR3 bases are TGTGCCAGCAGTCCCCGACAGGGGGCTGGCGGGGAGCTGTTTTTT.

In its sample, this clonotype was seen a few times. The chain has TRBV20-1 and TRBJ1-2; tentative D call: TRBD1 (6 bases). The CDR3 length is 13 residues. Per the germline V gene, CDR1 is DFQATT and CDR2 is SNEGSKA (reference sequence). The V end was cut by 5 bases, the J end by 4 bases, with 14 bases between. The CDR3 loop reads CSAPTDSAYGYTF. In nucleotides, the CDR3 is TGCAGTGCTCCTACGGACAGCGCCTATGGCTACACCTTC.